This passage covers 6 T cell receptor beta chains from one sample sequenced in a study of tumor and adjacent non-tumor tissue in lung cancer. RNA was extracted from bulk tissue without any cell sorting. This non-tumor lung sample came from over 3 cm beyond the tumor edge. TCRbeta libraries were built with three rounds of nested PCR, modified from ARM-PCR. TCRdb analysed the multiplex PCR reads with MiXCR anew, one entry per CDR3 protein. The repertoire has approximately 100,000 distinct CDR3 sequences, roughly 60% of them found once; the top ten carry approximately 18%. The sequenced material came from distant non-tumor lung tissue. The receptors here all came from a man under 40 with non-small cell lung cancer.

This clonotype showed up many times. The chain joins TRBV29-1 to TRBJ1-1, with unresolved D. V was pared by 2 bases and J by 3 bases, with 4 bases between. The CDR3 length is 11 residues. The germline V gene has CDR1 SQVTM and CDR2 ANQGSEA. The CDR3 coding sequence is TGCAGCGTTGAAACTTACACTGAAGCTTTCTTT. Residues: CSVETYTEAFF.

This clonotype has just a few counts. The germline gene is not matched at one end of the junction; a read error may be the cause. The chain has TRBV6-5 and TRBJ2-7; TRBD1 matches 12 bases. The CDR3 has 17 residues. Per the germline V gene, CDR1 is MNHEY and CDR2 is SVGAGI. CDR3: CASSYSTGQGASCEQYF. The CDR3 region has the DNA TGTGCCAGCAGTTACTCGACGGGACAGGGGGCCTCCTGCGAGCAGTACTTC.

A remark on this clonotype: This may come from a read error, since a much larger clone is one base off. The chain uses TRBV24-1 and TRBJ2-1, with D perhaps TRBD1 (6 bases). V dropped 3 bases and J dropped 10 bases, with 18 bases sitting between them. The CDR3 has 15 residues. The V gene's germline CDR1 is KGHDR and CDR2 SFDVKD. Here the CDR3 DNA reads TGTGCCACCAGTGATCAGGGGTCAGGGGTCAACGAGCAGTTCTTC. This translates into CATSDQGSGVNEQFF.

This clonotype has a handful of counts. As DNA, the CDR3 is TGCGCCAGCAGCCAAGACCCCGGACAAGTCTATGGCTACACCTTC. Residues: CASSQDPGQVYGYTF. The genes are TRBV4-1 and TRBJ1-2; possibly TRBD1 for D (5 bases). The CDR3 extends over 15 amino acids. Germline values: CDR1 MGHRA, CDR2 YSYEKL. Trimming removed 0 bases from V and 4 bases from J, with 12 bases in between.

This clonotype was recorded at least ten times. This may arise from a read error, as a much more abundant clone is one base away. The J gene is TRBJ2-7, the V gene TRBV11-2, with 9 bases aligning to TRBD2. The CDR3 is 18 residues long. V was clipped by 1 base and J by 3 bases; unmatched bases: 13. Germline V lookup: CDR1 SGHAT, CDR2 FQNNGV. The CDR3 is CASSLAQEGASGVYEQYF. In DNA, the CDR3 is TGTGCCAGCAGCTTAGCCCAAGAAGGGGCTAGCGGGGTCTACGAGCAGTACTTC.

The count of this clonotype is one. This may come from a read error, since a much larger clone is one base off. The chain has TRBV20-1 and TRBJ1-1; the D gene is possibly TRBD1 (6 bases). The germline CDR1 and CDR2 sequences are DFQATT and SNEGSKA (reference sequence). The length of the CDR3 is 11 residues. DNA for the CDR3: TGCACTGCTAGAGAGGGGGTCGGGGCTTTCTTT. This sequence encodes CTAREGVGAFF.